Listed below are T cell receptor beta chains from one sample, sequenced in a study of CD8+ T cells in alopecia areata. Assay: immunoSEQ multiplex PCR; the TCRdb copy retains only in-frame clones and omits some. The sample lists almost 35,000 clones, approximately 52% occurring once. Sequenced: NKG2D-high CD8+ T cells sorted from blood. These receptors came from a human donor with alopecia areata. Both conserved end residues are part of each CDR3. The D gene is left open where the match is weak. The size entry is marked missing in some rows and otherwise reads once, few, many or a size class.

clone size	V gene	CDR3 length	D gene	J gene	CDR3 protein	CDR3 DNA
NA	TRBV9	15	NA	TRBJ2-7	CASSVGGVPSYEQYF	TGTGCCAGCAGCGTAGGTGGGGTACCCTCCTACGAGCAGTACTTC
few	TRBV5-1	16	NA	TRBJ2-7	CASRVEVAGVSYEQYF	TGCGCCAGCAGGGTTGAGGTTGCAGGAGTCTCCTACGAGCAGTACTTC
NA	TRBV7-2	14	TRBD2	TRBJ2-1	CASRRSGGANEQFF	TGTGCCAGCAGACGTAGCGGGGGGGCGAATGAGCAGTTCTTC
NA	TRBV13	21	TRBD2	TRBJ2-1	CASSSLPKAGGPLGVSNEQFF	TGTGCCAGCAGCTCCCTCCCCAAAGCGGGAGGGCCCCTTGGGGTCTCCAATGAGCAGTTCTTC
NA	TRBV7-9	14	TRBD1	TRBJ2-5	CASSPPGGPETQYF	TGTGCCAGCAGCCCCCCAGGGGGCCCAGAGACCCAGTACTTC
NA	TRBV9	14	TRBD2	TRBJ2-7	CASSVERGEYEQYF	TGTGCCAGCAGCGTAGAGCGGGGGGAGTACGAGCAGTACTTC
NA	TRBV12-5	16	NA	TRBJ1-1	CASGLGPYRENTEAFF	TGTGCTAGTGGTTTGGGGCCCTACAGGGAGAACACTGAAGCTTTCTTT
NA	TRBV4-1	16	TRBD2	TRBJ2-2	CASRLAGASNTGELFF	TGCGCCAGCAGACTAGCGGGGGCTTCGAACACCGGGGAGCTGTTTTTT
NA	TRBV4-3	16	TRBD2	TRBJ2-1	CASSQEAGSSYNEQFF	TGCGCCAGCAGCCAAGAAGCGGGGAGCTCCTACAATGAGCAGTTCTTC
NA	TRBV28	16	NA	TRBJ2-5	CASSSLPSGAQETQYF	TGTGCCAGCAGTTCCCTCCCATCCGGGGCACAAGAGACCCAGTACTTC
NA	TRBV5-4	16	NA	TRBJ2-7	CASSLSSRPEPYEQYF	TGTGCCAGCAGCTTGAGTTCCAGGCCGGAACCCTACGAGCAGTACTTC
NA	TRBV4-1	13	NA	TRBJ2-7	CASSQVSTYEQYF	TGCGCCAGCAGCCAAGTGTCGACCTACGAGCAGTACTTC
few	TRBV14	16	TRBD1	TRBJ2-2	CASPPPGQKHTGELFF	TGTGCCAGCCCCCCCCCGGGACAGAAACACACCGGGGAGCTGTTTTTT
few	TRBV29-1	14	TRBD2	TRBJ2-1	CSLLSAGVRNEQFF	TGCAGCCTTCTCTCGGCGGGGGTGAGGAATGAGCAGTTCTTC
NA	TRBV28	18	NA	TRBJ1-5	CASSLTGEGTGSNQPQHF	TGTGCCAGCAGTCTCACGGGGGAGGGGACTGGTAGCAATCAGCCCCAGCATTTT
NA	TRBV7-9	12	NA	TRBJ2-5	CASSVLLETQYF	TGTGCCAGCAGCGTCTTGTTGGAGACCCAGTACTTC
NA	TRBV7-9	15	NA	TRBJ2-2	CASSLDRDMTGELFF	TGTGCCAGCAGCCTGGACCGGGACATGACCGGGGAGCTGTTTTTT
NA	TRBV19	16	NA	TRBJ2-1	CASSIGGRGYYNEQFF	TGTGCCAGTAGTATTGGTGGTCGGGGGTACTACAATGAGCAGTTCTTC
NA	TRBV27	13	NA	TRBJ2-7	CASSLFASYEQYF	TGTGCCAGCAGTTTATTCGCGTCCTACGAGCAGTACTTC
few	TRBV14	15	NA	TRBJ2-1	CASSRFRGTYNEQFF	TGTGCCAGCAGCCGTTTCAGGGGTACATACAATGAGCAGTTCTTC
NA	TRBV5-3	16	TRBD1	TRBJ1-5	CARSLPLDREDQPQHF	TGTGCCAGAAGCTTGCCCCTCGACAGGGAGGATCAGCCCCAGCATTTT
NA	TRBV7-8	13	NA	TRBJ2-1	CASSLVAYNEQFF	TGTGCCAGCAGCTTAGTTGCTTACAATGAGCAGTTCTTC
NA	TRBV2	14	NA	TRBJ2-7	CASTVTVSSYEQYF	TGTGCCAGCACAGTGACGGTAAGCTCCTACGAGCAGTACTTC
NA	TRBV4-3	15	NA	TRBJ2-7	CASSQIQDSLYEQYF	TGCGCCAGCAGCCAAATACAGGACAGCCTCTACGAGCAGTACTTC
NA	TRBV27	16	TRBD2	TRBJ2-7	CASTGISAGGGYEQYF	TGTGCCAGCACAGGGATCTCTGCGGGCGGGGGCTACGAGCAGTACTTC
NA	TRBV27	14	NA	TRBJ2-7	CASSSGRMAAEQYF	TGTGCCAGCAGTTCGGGACGCATGGCGGCCGAGCAGTACTTC
NA	TRBV27	14	TRBD2	TRBJ2-1	CASSSGLVVNEQFF	TGTGCCAGCAGTTCCGGACTAGTTGTCAATGAGCAGTTCTTC
NA	TRBV2	15	NA	TRBJ1-6	CATRGASSYNSPLHF	TGTGCCACCAGGGGTGCGAGCTCCTATAATTCACCCCTCCACTTT